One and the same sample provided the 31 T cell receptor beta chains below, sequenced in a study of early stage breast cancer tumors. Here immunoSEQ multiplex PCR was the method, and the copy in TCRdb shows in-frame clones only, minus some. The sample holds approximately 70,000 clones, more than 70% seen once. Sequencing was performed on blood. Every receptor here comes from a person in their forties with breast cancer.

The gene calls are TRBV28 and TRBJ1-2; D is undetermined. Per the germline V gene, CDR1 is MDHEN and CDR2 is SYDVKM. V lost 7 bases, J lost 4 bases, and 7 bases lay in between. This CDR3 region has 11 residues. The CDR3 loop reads CASNPGYGYTF. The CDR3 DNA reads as TGTGCCAGCAATCCAGGCTATGGCTACACCTTC.

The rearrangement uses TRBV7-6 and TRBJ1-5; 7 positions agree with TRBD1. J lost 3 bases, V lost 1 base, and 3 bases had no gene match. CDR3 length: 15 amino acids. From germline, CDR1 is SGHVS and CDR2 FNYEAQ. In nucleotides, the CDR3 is TGTGCCAGCAGCTTAGGGGACAGCTTCAATCAGCCCCAGCATTTT. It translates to CASSLGDSFNQPQHF.

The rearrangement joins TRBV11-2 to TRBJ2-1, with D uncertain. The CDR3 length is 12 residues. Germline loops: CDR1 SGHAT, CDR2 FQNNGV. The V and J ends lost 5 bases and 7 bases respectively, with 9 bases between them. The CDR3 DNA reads TGTGCCAGCAGCCTTGGGTTGAATGAGCAGTTCTTC. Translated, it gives CASSLGLNEQFF.

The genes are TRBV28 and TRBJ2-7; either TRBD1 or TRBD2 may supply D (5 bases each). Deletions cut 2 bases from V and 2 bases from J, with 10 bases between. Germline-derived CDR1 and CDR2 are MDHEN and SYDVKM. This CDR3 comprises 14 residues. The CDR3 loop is CASSLEGSPYEQYF. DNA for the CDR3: TGTGCCAGCAGTTTAGAGGGGTCGCCCTACGAGCAGTACTTC. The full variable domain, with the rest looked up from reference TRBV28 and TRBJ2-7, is DVKVTQSSRYLVKRTGEKVFLECVQDMDHENMFWYRQDPGLGLRLIYFSYDVKMKEKGDIPEGYSVSREKKERFSLILESASTNQTSMYLCASSLEGSPYEQYFGPGTRLTVT.

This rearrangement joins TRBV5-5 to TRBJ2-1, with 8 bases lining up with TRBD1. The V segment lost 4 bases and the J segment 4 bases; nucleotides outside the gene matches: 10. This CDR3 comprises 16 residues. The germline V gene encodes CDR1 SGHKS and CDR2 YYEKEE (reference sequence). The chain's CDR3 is CASSPGQGLGYNEQFF. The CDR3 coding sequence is TGTGCCAGCAGCCCTGGACAGGGTTTGGGGTACAATGAGCAGTTCTTC.

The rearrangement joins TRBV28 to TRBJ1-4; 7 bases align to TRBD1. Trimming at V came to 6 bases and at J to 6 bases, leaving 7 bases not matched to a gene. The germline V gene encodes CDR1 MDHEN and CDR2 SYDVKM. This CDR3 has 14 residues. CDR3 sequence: CASRTGNYDEKLFF. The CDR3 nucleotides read TGTGCCAGCAGGACAGGGAACTATGATGAAAAACTGTTTTTT.

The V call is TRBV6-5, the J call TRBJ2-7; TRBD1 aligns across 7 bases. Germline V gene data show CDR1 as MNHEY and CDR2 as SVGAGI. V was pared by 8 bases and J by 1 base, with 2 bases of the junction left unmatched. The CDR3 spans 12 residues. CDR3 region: CASGQVSYEQYF. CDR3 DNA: TGTGCCAGCGGACAGGTGTCCTACGAGCAGTACTTC.

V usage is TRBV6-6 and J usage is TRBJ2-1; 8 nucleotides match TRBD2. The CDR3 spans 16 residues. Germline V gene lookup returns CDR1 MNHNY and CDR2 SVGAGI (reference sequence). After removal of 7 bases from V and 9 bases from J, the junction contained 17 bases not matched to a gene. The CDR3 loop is CASTSRTSRLASEQFF. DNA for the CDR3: TGTGCCAGCACCTCGAGGACTAGCCGGCTAGCGAGTGAGCAGTTCTTC.

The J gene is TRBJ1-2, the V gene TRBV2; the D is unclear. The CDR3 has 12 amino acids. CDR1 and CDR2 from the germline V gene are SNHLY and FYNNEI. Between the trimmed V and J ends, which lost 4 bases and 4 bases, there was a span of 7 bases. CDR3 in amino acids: CASSVSTYGYTF. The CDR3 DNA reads TGTGCCAGCAGTGTATCGACCTATGGCTACACCTTC.

The CDR3 DNA is TGTGCCAGCAGTTCCTTCAGAGCGGGCTCCTACAATGAGCAGTTCTTC. Translating gives CASSSFRAGSYNEQFF. V gene TRBV27 combines with J gene TRBJ2-1, with D possibly TRBD2 on 6 matching bases. This CDR3 is 16 amino acids long. Trimming cost V 4 bases and J 0 bases, with 13 bases left between them. The germline V gene encodes CDR1 MNHEY and CDR2 SMNVEV (reference sequence).

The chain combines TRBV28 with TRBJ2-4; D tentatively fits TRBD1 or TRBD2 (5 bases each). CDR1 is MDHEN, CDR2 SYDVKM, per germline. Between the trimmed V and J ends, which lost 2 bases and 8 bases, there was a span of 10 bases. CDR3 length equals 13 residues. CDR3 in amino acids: CASSLPGTDIQYF. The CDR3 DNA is TGTGCCAGCAGTTTACCAGGGACGGACATTCAGTACTTC.

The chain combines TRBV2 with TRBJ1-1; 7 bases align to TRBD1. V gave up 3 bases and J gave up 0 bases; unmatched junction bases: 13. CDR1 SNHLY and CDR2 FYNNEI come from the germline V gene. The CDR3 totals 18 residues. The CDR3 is CASSDHTVSGGMNTEAFF. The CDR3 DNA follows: TGTGCCAGCAGTGACCACACGGTGTCAGGGGGGATGAACACTGAAGCTTTCTTT. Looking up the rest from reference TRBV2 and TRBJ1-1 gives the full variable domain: EPEVTQTPSHQVTQMGQEVILRCVPISNHLYFYWYRQILGQKVEFLVSFYNNEISEKSEIFDDQFSVERPDGSNFTLKIRSTKLEDSAMYFCASSDHTVSGGMNTEAFFGQGTRLTVV.

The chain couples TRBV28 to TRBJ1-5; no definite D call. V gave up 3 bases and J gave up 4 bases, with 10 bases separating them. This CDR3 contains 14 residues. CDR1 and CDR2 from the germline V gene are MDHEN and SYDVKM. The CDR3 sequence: CASSFSRSNQPQHF. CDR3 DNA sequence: TGTGCCAGCAGTTTTAGTCGGAGTAATCAGCCCCAGCATTTT.

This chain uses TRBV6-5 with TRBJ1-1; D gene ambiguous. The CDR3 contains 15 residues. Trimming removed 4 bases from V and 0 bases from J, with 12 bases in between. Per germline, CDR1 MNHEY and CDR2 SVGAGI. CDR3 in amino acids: CASSLSGVLNTEAFF. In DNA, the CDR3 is TGTGCCAGCAGTTTGTCAGGTGTTTTGAACACTGAAGCTTTCTTT.

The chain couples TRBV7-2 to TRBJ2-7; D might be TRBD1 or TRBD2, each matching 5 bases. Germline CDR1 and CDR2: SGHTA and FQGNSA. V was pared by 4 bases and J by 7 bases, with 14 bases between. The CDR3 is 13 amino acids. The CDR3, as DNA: TGTGCCAGCAGCTACAGGACTTCTGGGGAGCAGTACTTC. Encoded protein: CASSYRTSGEQYF.

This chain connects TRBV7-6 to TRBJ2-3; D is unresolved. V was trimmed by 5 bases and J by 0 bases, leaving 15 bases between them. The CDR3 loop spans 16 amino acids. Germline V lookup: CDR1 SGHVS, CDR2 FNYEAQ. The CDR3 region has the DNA TGTGCCAGCAGCGCCGCAGTGACCAGGAGCACAGATACGCAGTATTTT. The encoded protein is CASSAAVTRSTDTQYF.

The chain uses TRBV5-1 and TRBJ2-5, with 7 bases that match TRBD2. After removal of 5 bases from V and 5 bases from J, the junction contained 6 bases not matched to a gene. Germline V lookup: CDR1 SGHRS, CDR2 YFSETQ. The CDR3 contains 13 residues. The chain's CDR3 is CASRGGSGETQYF. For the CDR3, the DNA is TGCGCCAGCAGGGGGGGGAGCGGTGAGACCCAGTACTTC. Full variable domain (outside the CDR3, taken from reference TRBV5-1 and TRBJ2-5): KAGVTQTPRYLIKTRGQQVTLSCSPISGHRSVSWYQQTPGQGLQFLFEYFSETQRNKGNFPGRFSGRQFSNSRSEMNVSTLELGDSALYLCASRGGSGETQYFGPGTRLLVL.

The CDR3 spells CASSPRGGASGRALSDTQYF. The CDR3 nucleotides are TGTGCCAGCAGCCCTCGGGGGGGGGCTAGCGGGAGGGCCCTCTCAGATACGCAGTATTTT. The chain carries TRBV9 and TRBJ2-3, with 12 positions matching TRBD2. Germline V gene sequence: CDR1 SGDLS, CDR2 YYNGEE. The CDR3 runs 20 residues. Trimming at V came to 4 bases and at J to 4 bases, leaving 19 bases not matched to a gene.

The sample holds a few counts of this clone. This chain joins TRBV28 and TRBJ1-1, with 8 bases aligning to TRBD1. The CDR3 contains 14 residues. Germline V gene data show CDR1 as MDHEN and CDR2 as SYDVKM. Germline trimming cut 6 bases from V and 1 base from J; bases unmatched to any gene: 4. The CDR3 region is CASRPTGGNTEAFF. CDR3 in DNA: TGTGCCAGCAGACCTACAGGGGGGAACACTGAAGCTTTCTTT.

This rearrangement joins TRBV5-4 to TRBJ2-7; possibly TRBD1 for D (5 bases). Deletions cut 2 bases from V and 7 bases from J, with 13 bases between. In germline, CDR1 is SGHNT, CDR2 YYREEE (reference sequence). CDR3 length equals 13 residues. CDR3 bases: TGTGCCAGCAGCTTTCGTGGGGCTGAAGAGCAGTACTTC. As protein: CASSFRGAEEQYF.

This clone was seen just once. The CDR3 spells CASRNPGYTF. CDR3 bases: TGTGCCAGCAGAAACCCAGGCTACACCTTC. The chain has TRBV6-1 and TRBJ1-2; D uncertain. CDR3 size: 10 residues. Trimming pared 6 bases from V and 8 bases from J, leaving 7 bases between. Germline CDR1 and CDR2: MNHNS and SASEGT.

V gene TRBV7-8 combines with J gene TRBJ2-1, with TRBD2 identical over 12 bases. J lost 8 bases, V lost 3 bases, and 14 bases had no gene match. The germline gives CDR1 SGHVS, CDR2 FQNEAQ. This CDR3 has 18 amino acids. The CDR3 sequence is CASSFSPQTSGRGDEQFF. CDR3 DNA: TGTGCCAGCAGCTTCTCCCCCCAGACTAGCGGGAGAGGGGATGAGCAGTTCTTC.

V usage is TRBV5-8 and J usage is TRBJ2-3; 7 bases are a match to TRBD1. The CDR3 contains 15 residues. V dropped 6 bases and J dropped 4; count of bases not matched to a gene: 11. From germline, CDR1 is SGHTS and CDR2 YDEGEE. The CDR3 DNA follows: TGTGCCAGCATTCCTAGGGGGCAGGGGGCAGATACGCAGTATTTT. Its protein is CASIPRGQGADTQYF.

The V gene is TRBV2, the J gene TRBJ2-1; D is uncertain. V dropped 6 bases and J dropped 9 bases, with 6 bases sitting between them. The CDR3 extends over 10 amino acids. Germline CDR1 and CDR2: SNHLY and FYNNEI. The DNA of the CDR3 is TGTGCCAGCAGGGGTGGTGAGCAGTTCTTC. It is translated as CASRGGEQFF. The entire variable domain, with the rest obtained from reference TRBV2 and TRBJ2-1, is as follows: EPEVTQTPSHQVTQMGQEVILRCVPISNHLYFYWYRQILGQKVEFLVSFYNNEISEKSEIFDDQFSVERPDGSNFTLKIRSTKLEDSAMYFCASRGGEQFFGPGTRLTVL.

The CDR3 loop reads CASSESSGLNTDTQYF. DNA of the CDR3: TGCGCCAGCAGTGAGTCGAGTGGGCTCAACACAGATACGCAGTATTTT. This rearrangement joins TRBV10-1 to TRBJ2-3; no clear D gene. V was pared by 0 bases and J by 2 bases, with 12 bases between. CDR1 and CDR2 (germline): WNHNN, SYGVQD (reference sequence). CDR3 length: 16 amino acids.

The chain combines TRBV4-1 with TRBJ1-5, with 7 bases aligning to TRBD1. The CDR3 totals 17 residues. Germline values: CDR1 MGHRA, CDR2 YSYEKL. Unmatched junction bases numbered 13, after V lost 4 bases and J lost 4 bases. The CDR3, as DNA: TGCGCCAGCAGCCGGGTCCCCACAGGGGCCGCTAATCAGCCCCAGCATTTT. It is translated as CASSRVPTGAANQPQHF.

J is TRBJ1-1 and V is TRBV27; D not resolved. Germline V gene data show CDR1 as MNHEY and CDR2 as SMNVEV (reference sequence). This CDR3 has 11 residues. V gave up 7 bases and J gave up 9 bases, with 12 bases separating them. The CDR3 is CASTYGMKAFF. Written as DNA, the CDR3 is TGTGCCAGCACTTATGGTATGAAAGCTTTCTTT.

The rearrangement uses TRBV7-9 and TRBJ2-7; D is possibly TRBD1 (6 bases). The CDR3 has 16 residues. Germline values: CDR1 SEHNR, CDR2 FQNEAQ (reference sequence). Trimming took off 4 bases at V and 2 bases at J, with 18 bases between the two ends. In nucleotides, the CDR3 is TGTGCCAGCAGCTCGCAAGGGGACATGGCCCCCTACGAGCAGTACTTC. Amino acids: CASSSQGDMAPYEQYF.

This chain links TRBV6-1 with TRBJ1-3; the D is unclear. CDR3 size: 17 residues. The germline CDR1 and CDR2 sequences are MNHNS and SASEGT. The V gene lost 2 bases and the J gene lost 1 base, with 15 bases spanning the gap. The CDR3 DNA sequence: TGTGCCAGCAGTGAAACCCCGTCAGGAGTATCTGGAAACACCATATATTTT. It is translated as CASSETPSGVSGNTIYF.

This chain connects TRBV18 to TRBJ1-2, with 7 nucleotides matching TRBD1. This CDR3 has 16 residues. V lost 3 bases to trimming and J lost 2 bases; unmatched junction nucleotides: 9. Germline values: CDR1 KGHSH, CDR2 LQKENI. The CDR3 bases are TGTGCCAGCTCACCGATTCCCGGGACAGTCAACTATGGCTACACCTTC. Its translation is CASSPIPGTVNYGYTF.

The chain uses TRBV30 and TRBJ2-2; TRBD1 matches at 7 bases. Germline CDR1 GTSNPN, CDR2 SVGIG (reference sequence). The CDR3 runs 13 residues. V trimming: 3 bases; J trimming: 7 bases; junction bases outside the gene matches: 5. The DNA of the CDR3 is TGTGCCTGGAGAGGGGGCGCGGGCGGGGAGCTGTTTTTT. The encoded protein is CAWRGGAGGELFF.